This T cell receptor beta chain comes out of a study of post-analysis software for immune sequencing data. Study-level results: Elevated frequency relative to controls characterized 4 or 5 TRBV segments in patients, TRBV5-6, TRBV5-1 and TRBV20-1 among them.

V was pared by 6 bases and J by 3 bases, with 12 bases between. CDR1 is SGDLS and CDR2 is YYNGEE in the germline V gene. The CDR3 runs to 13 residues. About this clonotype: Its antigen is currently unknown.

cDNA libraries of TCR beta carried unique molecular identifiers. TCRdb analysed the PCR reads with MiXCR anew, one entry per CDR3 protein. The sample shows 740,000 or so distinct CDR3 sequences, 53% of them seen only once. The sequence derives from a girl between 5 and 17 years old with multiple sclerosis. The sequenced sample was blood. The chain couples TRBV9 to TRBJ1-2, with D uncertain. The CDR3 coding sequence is TGTGCCAGCACCCTTAACCCAGACTATGGCTACACCTTC. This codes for CASTLNPDYGYTF. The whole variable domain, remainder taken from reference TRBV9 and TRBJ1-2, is DSGVTQTPKHLITATGQRVTLRCSPRSGDLSVYWYQQSLDQGLQFLIQYYNGEERAKGNILERFSAQQFPDLHSELNLSSLELGDSALYFCASTLNPDYGYTFGSGTRLTVV.